This TCR beta chain was identified during a study of OX40 agonist ivuxolimab in advanced cancers. With respect to the entire study: Ivuxolimab was an agonistic, fully human IgG2 monoclonal antibody directed against OX40 (CD134), a costimulatory receptor. Intravenous ivuxolimab was administered to patients every 2 weeks at six dose levels: 0.01, 0.1, 0.3, 1.5, 3 and 10 mg/kg. Of the 50 or so patients in dose escalation, 19 had hepatocellular carcinoma, about 15 had melanoma, 9 had renal cell carcinoma and 9 had head and neck cancer. The dose-escalation cohort was almost 85% male with a mean age of 60 years, ranging from roughly 23 to 80. Patients were allowed to have had prior anti-PD-1, anti-PD-L1 or anti-CTLA-4 therapy, and 40% of the dose-escalation patients had been treated with checkpoint inhibitors. Three dose-escalation patients achieved partial responses, one with hepatocellular carcinoma and two with cutaneous melanoma. Peripheral TCRbeta sequencing aimed to test whether ivuxolimab altered TCR sequence diversity and caused clonal T-cell expansion. The paper describes the monotherapy dose-escalation part (N of about 57 patients) of the phase I trial of ivuxolimab. Study-level results and caveats: Antigen specificity was not determined for the clonally expanded peripheral T cells. After ivuxolimab, more expanded clones were found on average in CD8+ T cells than in CD4+ T cells. In partial responders in the 0.1-3.0 mg/kg groups, normalized peripheral clonal expansion was found to be among the lowest, especially among CD8+ T cells. At doses from 0.1 to 3.0 mg/kg, clonal expansion was seen in both CD4+ and CD8+ blood T cells between baseline and week 6. Low levels of normalized T-cell clonal expansion were also seen in some patients who did not respond.

The trial excluded patients who had a history of autoimmune disease or who were on systemic immunosuppression. Peripheral blood for TCR sequencing was drawn from every dose cohort at baseline, at cycle 4 day 1 and at cycle 7 day 1. Samples came from an open-label, multicenter, first-in-human phase I dose-escalation trial of ivuxolimab. Adults with locally advanced or metastatic melanoma, renal cell carcinoma, hepatocellular carcinoma or head and neck squamous cell carcinoma were enrolled in the trial. Before TCR sequencing, CD4+ T cells and CD8+ T cells from peripheral blood were sorted into separate populations. For sequencing of the TCRbeta CDR3 region, genomic DNA was extracted from the sorted cells. TCRbeta CDR3 regions were sequenced using the immunoSEQ Assay. Entries here come from immuneACCESS through TCRdb and include only in-frame sequences with V and J called. Some clones fail to appear in such tables; in the studies checked, an unresolved V gene covers under half of the shortfall, and the cause of the remainder is unknown. The sample data list about 53,000 clones, and more than 70% of these were observed just once. About 1.6% of the sample belongs to the ten largest clones.

Between the V and J ends, shortened by 5 bases and 8 bases respectively, the junction contains 7 bases. From its cysteine to its phenylalanine, the CDR3 spans 11 amino acids. Solely the CDR3 DNA is kept, with 33 bases framed from the first base. Based on the germline V gene, the CDR1 and CDR2 sequences are MNHEY and SVGAGI. With regard to this clone: There is no known antigen for this receptor. Base qualities were left out, and no much larger clone turns up one base away.

The sequence came from an adult with an advanced solid tumor such as melanoma, head and neck, liver or kidney cancer. The chain uses TRBV6-5 and TRBJ2-1; the D gene is perhaps TRBD1 or TRBD2, each of them matching over 6 bases. The material sequenced was CD4+ or CD8+ T cells sorted from blood, taken in a trial of the OX40 agonist ivuxolimab. The CDR3 region: CASSRGDEQFF. The bases are TGTGCCAGCAGTAGGGGGGATGAGCAGTTCTTC.